This paragraph reports one TCR beta chain. As yet, its antigen is unknown. Assay used: immunoSEQ multiplex PCR; TCRdb lists only in-frame clones, some missing. The repertoire holds some 40,000 clones, with 75% to 95% as singletons. The data originate from a study of regulatory dendritic cells for organ transplantation. FACS sorted CD4+ or CD8+ T cells into CD45RA+ naive and CD45RO+ memory. Study results and caveats: Considerable individual heterogeneity was seen in alloreactive memory CD8+ T cells. Naive T cells showed high diversity, memory cells less, memory CD8+ least.

CDR1 is SGDLS and CDR2 is YYNGEE in the germline V gene. The V gene lost 0 bases and the J gene lost 1 base, with 8 bases spanning the gap. CDR3 length equals 14 residues. The rearrangement links TRBV9 to TRBJ2-7; D is undetermined. This clonotype was sampled from a human donor in good health. Sequencing was performed on naive CD8+ T cells from blood. Subset noted: CD45RA+ naive T cells. The CDR3 sequence is CASSVEQNSYEQYF. CDR3 in DNA: TGTGCCAGCAGCGTAGAACAGAATTCCTACGAGCAGTACTTC. Supplemented by reference TRBV9 and TRBJ2-7, the full variable domain reads DSGVTQTPKHLITATGQRVTLRCSPRSGDLSVYWYQQSLDQGLQFLIQYYNGEERAKGNILERFSAQQFPDLHSELNLSSLELGDSALYFCASSVEQNSYEQYFGPGTRLTVT.